This TCR beta chain appears in the sequencing data of a study of control samples from healthy donors and cancer patients (dated by TCRdb to the early 2020s). Preparation of the library involved the immunoSEQ multiplex PCR assay. TCRdb took over this immuneACCESS table, retaining in-frame rearrangements with V and J assigned. Such tables are incomplete; in checked studies, under half of the missing clones stem from an unresolved V gene, and the remainder is unexplained. For this sample there are over 150,000 clones; approximately 92% appear just once. The ten largest clones represent 1.4% to 1.5% of the sample. In the case of this clone: Its recognized antigen is unknown. No base-level quality is on record; no much larger clone is a single base apart.

Sequencing was carried out using blood. This clonotype originated in a man younger than 35 in good health.

The DNA is as follows: TGTGCCAGTAGTACAGGGTACTCGAACACCGGGGAGCTGTTTTTT. Its coded protein is CASSTGYSNTGELFF. The chain is made from TRBV19 and TRBJ2-2, and TRBD1 may be the D gene, going by 5 matching bases. The CDR3 contains 15 residues, cysteine and phenylalanine counted. Only the CDR3 region is kept as DNA, spanning 45 bases read in frame from base 1. Between the V and J ends, shortened by 4 bases and 0 bases respectively, the junction contains 9 bases. CDR1 and CDR2 are drawn from the germline V gene (reference sequence): LNHDA, SQIVND.